This T cell receptor (beta chain) appears in the sequencing data of a study of blood T cell repertoires in COVID-19. The length of the CDR3 is 13 residues. Germline lookup yields CDR1 GTSNPN and CDR2 SVGIG (reference sequence). V was pared by 2 bases and J by 4 bases, with 11 bases between. Original processing methods: Nucleated cell number was recorded as an estimate derived from reference gene primer amplification. Sequencing was performed with immunoSEQ multiplex PCR; in TCRdb, only in-frame clones are kept and a portion is missing. From that table come the V and J calls and clone size; the DNA was used to work out D and trimming. The sample lists around 200,000 clones, approximately 86% occurring once.

This chain uses TRBV30 with TRBJ2-5; the D is unclear. The sequenced material came from PBMCs or T cells enriched from blood (not recorded which). The clonotype comes from a man between 18 and 29 years old with acute COVID-19. In DNA form, the CDR3 reads TGTGCCTGGAGTCCCCGGGTAGGAGAGACCCAGTACTTC. Translation gives CAWSPRVGETQYF.